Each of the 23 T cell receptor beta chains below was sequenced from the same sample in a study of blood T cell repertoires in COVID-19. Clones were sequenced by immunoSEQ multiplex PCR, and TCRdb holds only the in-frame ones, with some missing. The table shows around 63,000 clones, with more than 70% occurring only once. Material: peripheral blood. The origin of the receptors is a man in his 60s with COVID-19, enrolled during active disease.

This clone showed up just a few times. The CDR3 region is CASSLTFSTIYF. In DNA, the CDR3 is TGTGCCAGCAGCTTAACGTTCAGCACCATATATTTT. The chain couples TRBV7-2 to TRBJ1-3; D unresolved. Trimming shortened V by 2 bases and J by 9 bases, and 8 bases separated the two germline ends. This CDR3 has 12 residues. The V gene's germline CDR1 is SGHTA and CDR2 FQGNSA.

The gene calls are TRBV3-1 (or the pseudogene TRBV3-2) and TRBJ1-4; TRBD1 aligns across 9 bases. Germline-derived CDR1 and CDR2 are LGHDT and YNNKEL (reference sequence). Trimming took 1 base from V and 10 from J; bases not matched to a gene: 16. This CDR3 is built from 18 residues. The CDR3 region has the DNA TGTGCCAGCAGCCAAGTCCACGGACAGGGGCCGATGGTGGGAAAACTGTTTTTT. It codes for CASSQVHGQGPMVGKLFF.

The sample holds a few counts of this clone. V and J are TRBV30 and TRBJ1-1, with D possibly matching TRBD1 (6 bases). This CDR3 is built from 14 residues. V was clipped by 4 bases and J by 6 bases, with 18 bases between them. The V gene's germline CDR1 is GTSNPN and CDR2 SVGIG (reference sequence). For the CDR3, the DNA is TGTGCCTGGAAACAGGGTGTCCCGGGGTCTGAAGCTTTCTTT. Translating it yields CAWKQGVPGSEAFF. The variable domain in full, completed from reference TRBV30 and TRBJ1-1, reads SQTIHQWPATLVQPVGSPLSLECTVEGTSNPNLYWYRQAAGRGLQLLFYSVGIGQISSEVPQNLSASRPQDRQFILSSKKLLLSDSGFYLCAWKQGVPGSEAFFGQGTRLTVV.

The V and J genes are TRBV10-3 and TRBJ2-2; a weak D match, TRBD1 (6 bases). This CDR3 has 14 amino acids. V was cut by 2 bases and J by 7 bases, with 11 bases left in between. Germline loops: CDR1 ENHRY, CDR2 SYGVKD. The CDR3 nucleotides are TGTGCCATCAGTGAGGTGCAGGGGAACGGGGAGCTGTTTTTT. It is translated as CAISEVQGNGELFF.

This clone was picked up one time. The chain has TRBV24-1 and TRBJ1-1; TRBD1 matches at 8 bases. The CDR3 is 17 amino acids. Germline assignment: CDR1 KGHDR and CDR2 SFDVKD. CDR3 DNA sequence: TGTGCAACCGCGGCAGGGGGCGCGGGTAGGGTTGACACTGAAGCTTTCTTT. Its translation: CATAAGGAGRVDTEAFF.

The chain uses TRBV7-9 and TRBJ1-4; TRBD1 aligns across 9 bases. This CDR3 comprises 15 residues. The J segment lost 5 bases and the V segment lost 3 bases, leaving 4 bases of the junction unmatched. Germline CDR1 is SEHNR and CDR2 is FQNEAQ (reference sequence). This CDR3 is CASSFTGTGNEKLFF. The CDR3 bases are TGTGCCAGCAGCTTCACCGGGACAGGGAATGAAAAACTGTTTTTT.

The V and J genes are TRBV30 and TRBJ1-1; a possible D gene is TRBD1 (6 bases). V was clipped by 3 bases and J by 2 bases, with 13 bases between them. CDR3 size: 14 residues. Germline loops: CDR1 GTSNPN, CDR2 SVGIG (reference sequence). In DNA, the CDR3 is TGTGCCTGGAGGGTGGGACAAGTAAACACTGAAGCTTTCTTT. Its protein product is CAWRVGQVNTEAFF.

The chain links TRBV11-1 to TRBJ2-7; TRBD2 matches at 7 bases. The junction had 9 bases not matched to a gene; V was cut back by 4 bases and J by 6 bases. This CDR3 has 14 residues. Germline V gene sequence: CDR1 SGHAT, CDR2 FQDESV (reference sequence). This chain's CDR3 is CASSSSGNSREQYF. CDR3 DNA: TGTGCCAGCAGCTCCAGCGGGAACAGTCGCGAGCAGTACTTC.

The chain's CDR3 is CASSRLTGIDSPLHF. In DNA, the CDR3 is TGTGCCAGCAGCCGTCTCACAGGGATCGATTCACCCCTCCACTTT. This sequence joins TRBV5-5 and TRBJ1-6; D may be TRBD1 (6 bases). The CDR3 spans 15 residues. V shed 4 bases and J shed 8 bases, with 16 bases lying between them. The V gene's germline CDR1 is SGHKS and CDR2 YYEKEE (reference sequence). Full variable domain (remainder filled in from reference TRBV5-5 and TRBJ1-6): DAGVTQSPTHLIKTRGQQVTLRCSPISGHKSVSWYQQVLGQGPQFIFQYYEKEERGRGNFPDRFSARQFPNYSSELNVNALLLGDSALYLCASSRLTGIDSPLHFGNGTRLTVT.

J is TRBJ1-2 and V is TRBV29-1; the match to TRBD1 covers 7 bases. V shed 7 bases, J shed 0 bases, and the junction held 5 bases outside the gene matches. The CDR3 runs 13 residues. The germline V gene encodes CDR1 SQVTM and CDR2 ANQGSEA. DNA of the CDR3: TGCAGCGGGTTGGGACAGACTAACTATGGCTACACCTTC. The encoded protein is CSGLGQTNYGYTF. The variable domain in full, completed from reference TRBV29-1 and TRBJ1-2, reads SAVISQKPSRDICQRGTSLTIQCQVDSQVTMMFWYRQQPGQSLTLIATANQGSEATYESGFVIDKFPISRPNLTFSTLTVSNMSPEDSSIYLCSGLGQTNYGYTFGSGTRLTVV.

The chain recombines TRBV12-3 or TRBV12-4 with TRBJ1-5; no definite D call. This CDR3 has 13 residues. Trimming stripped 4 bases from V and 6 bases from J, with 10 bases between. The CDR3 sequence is CASSSLGGQPQHF. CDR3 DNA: TGTGCCAGCAGTTCCCTAGGAGGTCAGCCCCAGCATTTT.

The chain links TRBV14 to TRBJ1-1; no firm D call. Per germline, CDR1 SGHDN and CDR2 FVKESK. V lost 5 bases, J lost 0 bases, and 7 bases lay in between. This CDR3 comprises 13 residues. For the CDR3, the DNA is TGTGCCAGCAGCGAGTCCATGAACACTGAAGCTTTCTTT. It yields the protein CASSESMNTEAFF.

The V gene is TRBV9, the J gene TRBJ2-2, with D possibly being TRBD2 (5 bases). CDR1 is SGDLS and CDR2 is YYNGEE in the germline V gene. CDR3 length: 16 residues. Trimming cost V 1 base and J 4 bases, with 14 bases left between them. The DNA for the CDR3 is TGTGCCAGCAGCGTAACGACCCTAGCTCCCACCGGGGAGCTGTTTTTT. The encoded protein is CASSVTTLAPTGELFF.

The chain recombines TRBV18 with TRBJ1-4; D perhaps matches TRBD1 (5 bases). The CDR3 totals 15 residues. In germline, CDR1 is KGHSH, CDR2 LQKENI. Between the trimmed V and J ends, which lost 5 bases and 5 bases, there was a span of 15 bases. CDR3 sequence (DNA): TGTGCCAGCTCAGACCTCGGCCGGGGGAATGAAAAACTGTTTTTT. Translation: CASSDLGRGNEKLFF.

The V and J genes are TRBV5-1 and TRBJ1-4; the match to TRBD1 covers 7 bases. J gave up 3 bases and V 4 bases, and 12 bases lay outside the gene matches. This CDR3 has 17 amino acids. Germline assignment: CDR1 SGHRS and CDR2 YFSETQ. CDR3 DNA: TGCGCCAGCAGCCTACAGCCGGGACAGACCGCTAATGAAAAACTGTTTTTT. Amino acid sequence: CASSLQPGQTANEKLFF.

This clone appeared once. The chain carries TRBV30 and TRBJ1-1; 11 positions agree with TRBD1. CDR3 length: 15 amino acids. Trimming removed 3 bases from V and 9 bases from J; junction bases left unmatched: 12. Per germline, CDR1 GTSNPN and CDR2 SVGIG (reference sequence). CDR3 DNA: TGTGCCTGGAGCGCAGGACAGGGGGCGGTCTTCCAAGCTTTCTTT. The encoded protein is CAWSAGQGAVFQAFF. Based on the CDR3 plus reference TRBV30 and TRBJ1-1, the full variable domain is SQTIHQWPATLVQPVGSPLSLECTVEGTSNPNLYWYRQAAGRGLQLLFYSVGIGQISSEVPQNLSASRPQDRQFILSSKKLLLSDSGFYLCAWSAGQGAVFQAFFGQGTRLTVV.

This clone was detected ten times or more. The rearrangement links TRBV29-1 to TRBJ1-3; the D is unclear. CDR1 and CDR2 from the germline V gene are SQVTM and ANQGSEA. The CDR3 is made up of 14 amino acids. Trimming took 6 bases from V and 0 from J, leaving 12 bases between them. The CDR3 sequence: CSVEVSYSGNTIYF. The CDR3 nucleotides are TGCAGCGTGGAGGTCAGTTACTCTGGAAACACCATATATTTT.

The CDR3 here is CASSLRTSGITNEQFF. In nucleotides, the CDR3 is TGCGCCAGCAGCCTTCGGACTAGCGGGATAACGAATGAGCAGTTCTTC. V usage is TRBV5-1 and J usage is TRBJ2-1; 12 bases agree with TRBD2. CDR1 and CDR2 from the germline V gene are SGHRS and YFSETQ. The CDR3 consists of 16 residues. With V trimmed by 4 bases and J by 7 bases, 9 bases remained unmatched.

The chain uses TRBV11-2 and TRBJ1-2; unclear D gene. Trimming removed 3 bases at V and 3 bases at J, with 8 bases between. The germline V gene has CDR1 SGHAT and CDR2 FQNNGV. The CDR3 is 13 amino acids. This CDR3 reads CASSLYRDYGYTF. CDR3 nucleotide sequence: TGTGCCAGCAGCTTGTACAGAGACTATGGCTACACCTTC.

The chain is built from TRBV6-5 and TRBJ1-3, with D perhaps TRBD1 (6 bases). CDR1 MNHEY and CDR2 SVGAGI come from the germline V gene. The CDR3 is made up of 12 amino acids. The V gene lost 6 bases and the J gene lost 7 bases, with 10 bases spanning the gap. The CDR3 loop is CASSRDKNTIYF. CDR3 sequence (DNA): TGTGCCAGCAGCAGGGACAAGAACACCATATATTTT.

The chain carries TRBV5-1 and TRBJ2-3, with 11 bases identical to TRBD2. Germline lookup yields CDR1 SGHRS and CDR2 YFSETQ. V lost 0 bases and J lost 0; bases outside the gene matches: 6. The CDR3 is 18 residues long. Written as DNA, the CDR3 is TGCGCCAGCAGCTTGGCCCGACTAGCGGGGACGAGCACAGATACGCAGTATTTT. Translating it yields CASSLARLAGTSTDTQYF.

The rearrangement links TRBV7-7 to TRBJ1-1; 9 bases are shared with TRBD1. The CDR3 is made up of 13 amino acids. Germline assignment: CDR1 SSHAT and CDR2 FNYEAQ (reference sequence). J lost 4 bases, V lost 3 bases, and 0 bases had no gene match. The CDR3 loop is CASSLTGGTEAFF. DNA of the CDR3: TGTGCCAGCAGCTTGACAGGGGGCACTGAAGCTTTCTTT.

CDR3 in DNA: TGTGCCAGCAGTTTAGTGACAGGGGGCGCGGGACAGCCCCAGCATTTT. It codes for CASSLVTGGAGQPQHF. V gene TRBV27 combines with J gene TRBJ1-5; 10 positions match TRBD1. The V gene end was trimmed by 2 bases and the J gene end by 7 bases; junction bases not matched to a gene: 8. The CDR3 has 16 amino acids. CDR1 and CDR2 (germline): MNHEY, SMNVEV (reference sequence).